The 5 T cell receptor beta chains below all came from one sample that was sequenced in a study of technical replicates of blood from several donors. The repertoire was sequenced with immunoSEQ multiplex PCR; TCRdb's copy has only in-frame clones and lacks some. The profile shows over 25,000 clones, approximately 94% of them singletons. Specimen: PBMCs. These receptors were collected from a human donor in good health. Some clones in this sample may be carry-over from other donors' samples.

The chain employs TRBV2 and TRBJ2-7; D possibly corresponds to TRBD2 (6 bases). Germline V gene data show CDR1 as SNHLY and CDR2 as FYNNEI. V lost 4 bases and J lost 1, with 8 bases in between. The CDR3 covers 13 residues. The CDR3 here is CASSGLESYEQYF. The CDR3 nucleotides read TGTGCCAGCAGTGGACTAGAGTCCTACGAGCAGTACTTC.

The rearrangement joins TRBV5-4 to TRBJ2-3; D ambiguous. Trimming took 4 bases from V and 2 from J, leaving 5 bases between them. The CDR3 is made up of 12 amino acids. The germline V gene has CDR1 SGHNT and CDR2 YYREEE (reference sequence). The CDR3 loop is CASSQDTDTQYF. The CDR3 DNA sequence: TGTGCCAGCAGCCAGGACACAGATACGCAGTATTTT.

The rearrangement joins TRBV7-8 to TRBJ1-5; D unresolved. The germline V gene has CDR1 SGHVS and CDR2 FQNEAQ. Trimming took off 3 bases at V and 6 bases at J, with 12 bases between the two ends. This CDR3 comprises 14 residues. CDR3 in DNA: TGTGCCAGCAGCTTGCAGGAAAGTATTCAGCCCCAGCATTTT. As protein: CASSLQESIQPQHF.

About this clone: The sample has other DNA sequences that encode this CDR3 too. This chain joins TRBV9 and TRBJ2-3; 10 nucleotides agree with TRBD2. The length of the CDR3 is 15 residues. J lost 4 bases, V lost 0 bases, and 2 bases had no gene match. Per the germline V gene, CDR1 is SGDLS and CDR2 is YYNGEE. This CDR3 reads CASSVAGTSADTQYF. DNA for the CDR3: TGTGCCAGCAGCGTAGCTGGGACTAGCGCAGATACGCAGTATTTT.

The chain links TRBV5-1 to TRBJ1-5, with TRBD1 matching 9 bases. The length of the CDR3 is 17 residues. The germline V gene has CDR1 SGHRS and CDR2 YFSETQ. J lost 5 bases, V lost 0 bases, and 9 bases had no gene match. The CDR3 nucleotides read TGCGCCAGCAGCTTGGCCCCAACAGGGGGCGCGGATCAGCCCCAGCATTTT. Its translation: CASSLAPTGGADQPQHF. The full variable domain, rest sourced from reference TRBV5-1 and TRBJ1-5, is KAGVTQTPRYLIKTRGQQVTLSCSPISGHRSVSWYQQTPGQGLQFLFEYFSETQRNKGNFPGRFSGRQFSNSRSEMNVSTLELGDSALYLCASSLAPTGGADQPQHFGDGTRLSIL.